This entry lists 11 T cell receptor beta chains sequenced from one sample in a study of blood T cell repertoires in COVID-19. TCRdb's table, derived via immunoSEQ multiplex PCR, lists solely in-frame clones and lacks some. The sample has 250,000 or so clones, nearly 90% seen once; the top ten hold roughly 3%. The specimen was peripheral blood. These receptors were taken from a young man with active or convalescent COVID-19.

This clone was picked up a small number of times. The rearrangement uses TRBV5-1 and TRBJ2-7, with D hard to call. The CDR3 spans 13 residues. The ends were cut back, 2 bases at V and 6 bases at J, with 12 bases in the middle. Germline assignment: CDR1 SGHRS and CDR2 YFSETQ. The DNA of the CDR3 is TGCGCCAGCAGCTTATCCTCGCCGGGCGAGCAGTACTTC. It yields the protein CASSLSSPGEQYF. The variable domain in full, with the rest retrieved from reference TRBV5-1 and TRBJ2-7, is KAGVTQTPRYLIKTRGQQVTLSCSPISGHRSVSWYQQTPGQGLQFLFEYFSETQRNKGNFPGRFSGRQFSNSRSEMNVSTLELGDSALYLCASSLSSPGEQYFGPGTRLTVT.

J is TRBJ2-5 and V is TRBV9; D is possibly TRBD2 (6 bases). The V end was cut by 0 bases, the J end by 4 bases, with 13 bases between. Germline V gene data show CDR1 as SGDLS and CDR2 as YYNGEE. This CDR3 has 15 amino acids. This chain's CDR3 is CASSVGVGRRETQYF. DNA for the CDR3: TGTGCCAGCAGCGTAGGTGTAGGGAGGAGAGAGACCCAGTACTTC.

The chain uses TRBV30 and TRBJ1-3, with D tentatively TRBD1 (5 bases). The CDR3 spans 17 residues. CDR1 and CDR2 (germline): GTSNPN, SVGIG (reference sequence). Trimming stripped 2 bases from V and 3 bases from J, with 20 bases between. As DNA, the CDR3 is TGTGCCTGGAGTTTAACCCAGGGCAGGGCGCGTGGAAACACCATATATTTT. Translated, it gives CAWSLTQGRARGNTIYF.

The chain recombines TRBV15 with TRBJ2-5, with TRBD1 matching over 8 bases. The CDR3 loop spans 17 amino acids. CDR1 and CDR2 (germline): LNHNV, YYDKDF (reference sequence). The J segment lost 3 bases and the V segment lost 1 base, leaving 10 bases of the junction unmatched. This CDR3 reads CATSRVGQGRVKETQYF. CDR3 DNA sequence: TGTGCCACCAGCAGAGTCGGACAGGGACGAGTGAAAGAGACCCAGTACTTC.

V and J are TRBV4-3 and TRBJ1-2, with D possibly matching TRBD1 (5 bases). The germline gives CDR1 LGHNA, CDR2 YSLEER. The V and J ends lost 1 base and 4 bases respectively, with 19 bases between them. The CDR3 contains 17 residues. The CDR3 protein is CASSQGGLRAVSYGYTF. The CDR3 DNA sequence: TGCGCCAGCAGCCAAGGAGGTCTCAGGGCGGTGTCCTATGGCTACACCTTC.

The V call is TRBV9, the J call TRBJ2-2; no reliable D call. V dropped 0 bases and J dropped 5 bases, with 5 bases sitting between them. CDR1 is SGDLS and CDR2 is YYNGEE in the germline V gene. CDR3 size: 13 residues. CDR3 sequence reads: CASSVGQTGELFF. CDR3 in DNA: TGTGCCAGCAGCGTAGGACAAACCGGGGAGCTGTTTTTT. Using reference TRBV9 and TRBJ2-2 for the parts outside the CDR3, the full variable domain is DSGVTQTPKHLITATGQRVTLRCSPRSGDLSVYWYQQSLDQGLQFLIQYYNGEERAKGNILERFSAQQFPDLHSELNLSSLELGDSALYFCASSVGQTGELFFGEGSRLTVL.

V and J are TRBV5-1 and TRBJ2-2; unclear D gene. V gave up 4 bases and J gave up 1 base, with 8 bases separating them. The V gene's germline CDR1 is SGHRS and CDR2 YFSETQ. There are 14 residues in the CDR3. The CDR3 coding sequence is TGCGCCAGCAGCCCTGTCTTGAACACCGGGGAGCTGTTTTTT. Translated: CASSPVLNTGELFF.

The chain uses TRBV2 and TRBJ1-6; D not resolved. Trimming took 0 bases from V and 12 from J, leaving 9 bases between them. Germline CDR1 and CDR2: SNHLY and FYNNEI. The CDR3 sequence is 13 residues long. In DNA, the CDR3 is TGTGCCAGCAGTGAAGCAACGGGAGGACCCCTCCACTTT. The encoded protein is CASSEATGGPLHF. Looking up the rest from reference TRBV2 and TRBJ1-6 gives the full variable domain: EPEVTQTPSHQVTQMGQEVILRCVPISNHLYFYWYRQILGQKVEFLVSFYNNEISEKSEIFDDQFSVERPDGSNFTLKIRSTKLEDSAMYFCASSEATGGPLHFGNGTRLTVT.

This chain connects TRBV3-1 (or the pseudogene TRBV3-2) to TRBJ1-2; a possible D gene is TRBD1 (5 bases). V lost 4 bases, J lost 1 base, and 7 bases lay in between. CDR1 and CDR2 from the germline V gene are LGHDT and YNNKEL (reference sequence). The CDR3 has 13 residues. CDR3 in DNA: TGTGCCAGCAGCCTCAGGGATAACTATGGCTACACCTTC. It translates to CASSLRDNYGYTF.

This chain uses TRBV5-1 with TRBJ2-2; unclear D gene. V gave up 4 bases and J gave up 7 bases, with 14 bases separating them. From germline, CDR1 is SGHRS and CDR2 YFSETQ. The CDR3 consists of 14 residues. CDR3 region: CASSVGSTGGELFF. The CDR3 DNA follows: TGCGCCAGCAGCGTCGGGTCAACGGGCGGGGAGCTGTTTTTT.

The rearrangement links TRBV13 to TRBJ2-1; D perhaps matches TRBD2 (5 bases). Trimming stripped 1 base from V and 8 bases from J, with 9 bases between. Germline values: CDR1 PRHDT, CDR2 FYEKMQ (reference sequence). This CDR3 is built from 13 residues. The CDR3 nucleotides read TGTGCCAGCAGCTTAGTAGCGTCACATGAGCAGTTCTTC. Protein product: CASSLVASHEQFF.